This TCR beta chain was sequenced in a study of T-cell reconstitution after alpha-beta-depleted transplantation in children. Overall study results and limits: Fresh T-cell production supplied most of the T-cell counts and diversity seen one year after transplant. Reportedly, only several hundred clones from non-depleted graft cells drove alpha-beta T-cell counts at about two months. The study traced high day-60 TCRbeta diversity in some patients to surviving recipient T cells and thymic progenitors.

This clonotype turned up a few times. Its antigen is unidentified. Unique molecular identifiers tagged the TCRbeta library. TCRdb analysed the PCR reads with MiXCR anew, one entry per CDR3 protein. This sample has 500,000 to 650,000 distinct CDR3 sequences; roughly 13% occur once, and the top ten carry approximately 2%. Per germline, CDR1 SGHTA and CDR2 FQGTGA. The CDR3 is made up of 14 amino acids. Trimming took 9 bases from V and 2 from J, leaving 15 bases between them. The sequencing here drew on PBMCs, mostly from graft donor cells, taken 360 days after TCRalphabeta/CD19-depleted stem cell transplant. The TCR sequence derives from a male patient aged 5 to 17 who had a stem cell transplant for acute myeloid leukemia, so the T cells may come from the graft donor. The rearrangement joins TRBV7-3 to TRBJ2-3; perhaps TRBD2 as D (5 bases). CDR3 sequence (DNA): TGTGCCAGTGCTAGCAATTTACCCACAGATACGCAGTATTTT. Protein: CASASNLPTDTQYF. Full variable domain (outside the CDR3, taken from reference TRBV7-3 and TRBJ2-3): GAGVSQTPSNKVTEKGKYVELRCDPISGHTALYWYRQSLGQGPEFLIYFQGTGAADDSGLPNDRFFAVRPEGSVSTLKIQRTERGDSAVYLCASASNLPTDTQYFGPGTRLTVL.